The rows below give T cell receptor beta chains drawn from one sample of a study of blood T cell repertoires in COVID-19. Produced via immunoSEQ multiplex PCR; TCRdb's table is partial and in-frame only. Among some 100,000 clones listed, over 80% were seen once. The sample was peripheral blood. The receptors shown here come from a human donor in a cohort sampled during active COVID-19. The CDR3 runs from the conserved cysteine through the conserved F or W. Fields, in order: V gene, J gene, clone size, D gene, CDR3 DNA, CDR3 protein. The D gene is left open where the match is weak. Clone size is stated in some rows and not others, as once, few, many or a class when expanded.

TRBV5-1,TRBJ1-1,-,TRBD1,TGCGCCAGCAGCTTGGATGGACAGGGGGCGACTGAAGCTTTCTTT,CASSLDGQGATEAFF
TRBV7-8,TRBJ2-1,-,TRBD2,TGTGCCAGCAGCCAAGGACTAGCGGGGTACAATGAGCAGTTCTTC,CASSQGLAGYNEQFF
TRBV11-2,TRBJ1-6,-,-,TGTGCCAGCAGCCCCCCGTCCACCCCGGGGGGACTTTCACCCCTCCACTTT,CASSPPSTPGGLSPLHF
TRBV7-2,TRBJ2-7,-,TRBD2,TGTGCCAGCAGCTTAGTTAGGGCTAGCGGGATTACGTACGAGCAGTACTTC,CASSLVRASGITYEQYF
TRBV19,TRBJ1-1,-,-,TGTGCCAGTAGTATTGCGGTTAGAGCTGAAGCTTTCTTT,CASSIAVRAEAFF
TRBV5-6,TRBJ1-1,-,-,TGTGCCACCCAAAGAAGGGATCGGGGCACTGAAGCTTTCTTT,CATQRRDRGTEAFF
TRBV9,TRBJ2-5,-,TRBD2,TGTGCCAGCAGCGTGGGGGGGTCCCAAGAGACCCAGTACTTC,CASSVGGSQETQYF
TRBV5-1,TRBJ2-3,-,TRBD1,TGCGCCAGCAGCTTATCCGACAGGGGGGTGGATACGCAGTATTTT,CASSLSDRGVDTQYF
TRBV27,TRBJ2-5,-,TRBD1,TGTGCCAGCAGTTCCGCCGGGACAGAAGAGACCCAGTACTTC,CASSSAGTEETQYF
TRBV27,TRBJ2-7,-,TRBD2,TGTGCCAGCATACGCAATGTAGCGGGAGGTATCTACGAGCAGTACTTC,CASIRNVAGGIYEQYF
TRBV28,TRBJ1-1,once,-,TGTGCCAGCAGTTTTGGGTGGGGAGTTGAAGCTTTCTTT,CASSFGWGVEAFF
TRBV4-2,TRBJ1-4,-,-,TGTGCCAGCAGCCAAGAGGGCAGGGGCCGGTTAAAACTGTTTTTT,CASSQEGRGRLKLFF
TRBV9,TRBJ2-2,-,-,TGTGCCAGCAGCGCCCCCTCGGTGGAGCTGTTTTTT,CASSAPSVELFF
TRBV15,TRBJ2-7,-,TRBD2,TGTGCCACCAGCAGAGTTAGCGGGAGGAGTGGCGAGCAGTACTTC,CATSRVSGRSGEQYF
TRBV12-3/TRBV12-4,TRBJ2-1,-,-,TGTGCCAGCAGTTCACTTGGTGAGCAGTTCTTC,CASSSLGEQFF
TRBV28,TRBJ2-7,once,TRBD1,TGTGCCAGCAGTTTCCCGGGACAGGGCTACGAGCAGTACTTC,CASSFPGQGYEQYF
TRBV5-8,TRBJ2-5,-,-,TGTGTCCCGAGGGGGGAGACCCAGTACTTC,CVPRGETQYF
TRBV3-1/TRBV3-2,TRBJ1-4,-,-,TGTGCCAGCAGCCCCAGGGTCTATTATGAAAAACTGTTTTTT,CASSPRVYYEKLFF
TRBV11-2,TRBJ2-7,once,TRBD2,TGTGCCAGCAGCTTAGTGATGGGCGGGAGAAGGTCCTACGAGCAGTACTTC,CASSLVMGGRRSYEQYF
TRBV7-2,TRBJ1-3,-,-,TGTGCCAGCAGCTCCAGTCCTGGAAACACCATATATTTT,CASSSSPGNTIYF
TRBV2,TRBJ1-3,-,TRBD1,TGTGCCAGCAGTCGGGCAGGGGGCCTTGATGGAAACACCATATATTTT,CASSRAGGLDGNTIYF
TRBV13,TRBJ1-4,once,TRBD1,TGTGCCAGCAGCTTCCGGACAGGCGATGAAAAACTGTTTTTT,CASSFRTGDEKLFF
TRBV28,TRBJ2-5,-,-,TGTGCCAGCAGACGACAGCCAAACCAAGAGACCCAGTACTTC,CASRRQPNQETQYF
TRBV9,TRBJ1-1,-,TRBD1,TGTGCCAGCAGGGGACAGGGCGGGAACACTGAAGCTTTCTTT,CASRGQGGNTEAFF
TRBV5-5,TRBJ1-2,-,-,TGTGCCAGCAGGCGGCATTCCGGGACATCAGACTATGGCTACACCTTC,CASRRHSGTSDYGYTF
TRBV29-1,TRBJ1-6,-,-,TGCAGCGTCTCCCATCCTAACGGGTCACCCCTCCACTTT,CSVSHPNGSPLHF
TRBV7-2,TRBJ2-1,-,-,TGTGCCAGCAGCTCCTACGGACTGGTTCAGTTCTTC,CASSSYGLVQFF
TRBV19,TRBJ2-3,-,TRBD2,TGTGCCAGTAGTATCTTACTAGCGACAGATACGCAGTATTTT,CASSILLATDTQYF
TRBV19,TRBJ2-1,-,-,TGTGCCAGTAGTAAGGAGGGGTACCCCTTGAATGAGCAGTTCTTC,CASSKEGYPLNEQFF
TRBV4-3,TRBJ2-7,-,TRBD2,TGCGCCAGCAGCCAAGGCCTAGCGGGGCACTACGAGCAGTACTTC,CASSQGLAGHYEQYF
TRBV7-3,TRBJ2-1,-,-,TGTGCCAGCAGCTTGATGGGAGCGGCCAATGAGCAGTTCTTC,CASSLMGAANEQFF
TRBV13,TRBJ2-1,-,-,TGTGCCAGCAGCCGGGGTGGCAATGAGCAGTTCTTC,CASSRGGNEQFF
TRBV5-1,TRBJ1-1,-,-,TGCGCCAGCACGAAGGGGATCGTGTCCGGCGTGGGTGAAGCTTTCTTT,CASTKGIVSGVGEAFF
TRBV5-4,TRBJ2-1,-,-,TGTGCCAGCAGCCCTCGTCTCGGAGGGGTGTATGAGCAGTTCTTC,CASSPRLGGVYEQFF
TRBV28,TRBJ1-1,few,-,TGTGCCAGCAAGGCAACTCGAGGGGGGAACACTGAAGCTTTCTTT,CASKATRGGNTEAFF
TRBV28,TRBJ1-2,-,-,TGTGCCACCTCTGGGGGGGGGTATTATGGCTACACCTTC,CATSGGGYYGYTF
TRBV7-6,TRBJ2-1,-,TRBD2,TGTGCCAGCAGCTCCCCGGGGGGAGCGGGAGGTGGGGTTGAGCAGTTCTTC,CASSSPGGAGGGVEQFF
TRBV6-1,TRBJ2-3,-,-,TGTGCCAGCAGTGATTCTTTTACAGATACGCAGTATTTT,CASSDSFTDTQYF
TRBV6-2/TRBV6-3,TRBJ2-3,-,TRBD2,TGTGCCAGCAGTTACTCTAGCGGGAGGGTTCCAGATACGCAGTATTTT,CASSYSSGRVPDTQYF
TRBV19,TRBJ1-3,-,-,TGTGCCAGTAGGCCTGACAGGTGGAGCGGAAACACCATATATTTT,CASRPDRWSGNTIYF
TRBV5-4,TRBJ1-1,-,-,TGTGCCAGCAGCTTGGTAGGGAGGGTTGAAGCTTTCTTT,CASSLVGRVEAFF
TRBV5-6,TRBJ1-3,-,-,TGTGCCAGCAGCTTGCCCCCCTACTCTGGAAACACCATATATTTT,CASSLPPYSGNTIYF
TRBV5-5,TRBJ1-4,-,-,TGTGCCAGCAGCTTGTGGGAGGGTAGGAATGAAAAACTGTTTTTT,CASSLWEGRNEKLFF